Below, one T cell receptor beta chain is given with its context. The J segment lost 1 base and the V segment lost 6 bases, leaving 7 bases of the junction unmatched. The CDR3 extends over 15 amino acids. The germline V gene encodes CDR1 SGHTA and CDR2 FQGNSA. The data were taken from a study of blood T cell repertoires in COVID-19. Ages ranged from about 18 to 89 years, with residence in around 24 US areas. Participants' own reports of clinical history determined their cohort assignment. Source study methods: Nucleated cell number was recorded as an estimate derived from reference gene primer amplification. Profiled with immunoSEQ multiplex PCR; TCRdb holds only in-frame clones, not every one. Clonal size and the V and J genes are those of that table, whereas D and trimming came from the DNA. The table shows roughly 260,000 clones, with around nine tenths occurring only once.

The sequence came from a woman between 18 and 30 years old who had recovered from COVID-19. The chain recombines TRBV7-2 with TRBJ2-7, with 9 nucleotides matching TRBD2. Sequences were obtained from PBMCs or T cells enriched from blood (not recorded which). CDR3 DNA sequence: TGTGCCAGCAGGTCTCCGGGACTAGCATCCTACGAGCAGTACTTC. This encodes CASRSPGLASYEQYF.